This TCR beta chain was retrieved from a study of blood T cell repertoires in COVID-19. Germline V gene lookup returns CDR1 MNHEY and CDR2 SVGEGT. J was trimmed by 4 bases and V by 2 bases; bases with no gene match: 12. The CDR3 length is 17 residues. Original processing notes: For nucleated cells, counts were estimated from reference gene primer amplification. Some clones are missing from TCRdb's copy, which holds only in-frame ones; the method was immunoSEQ multiplex PCR. V and J calls and clone size follow that table, whereas D and trimming were derived from the DNA. The repertoire holds 130,000 to 150,000 clones, with around 89% as singletons. Participants reported their clinical history, and cohort assignment relied on those reports.

The V call is TRBV6-2 or TRBV6-3, the J call TRBJ1-1; 8 nucleotides agree with TRBD1. The sequence came from a woman under 40 with acute COVID-19. The sample was PBMCs or T cells enriched from blood (not recorded which). The CDR3 sequence is CASSYPGTGLRITEAFF. CDR3 nucleotides: TGTGCCAGCAGTTACCCCGGGACAGGACTACGGATCACTGAAGCTTTCTTT.